This entry features one T cell receptor (beta chain) sequence. Its specificity is not known. These data originate in a study of T cells in Graves' hyperthyroidism and ophthalmopathy. Study-wide context: Before any treatment, at initial diagnosis, peripheral blood was collected.

CDR1 is SGHNT and CDR2 is YENEEA in the germline V gene. V dropped 8 bases and J dropped 4; count of bases not matched to a gene: 15. The CDR3 spans 16 residues. Study outcomes and limitations: Among thyroid clonotypes expanded above 0.001, most also appeared in blood.

Hyperthyroidism was newly diagnosed in patients aged 18 to 65 (duration under 2 months). Researchers amplified the TCR beta CDR3 regions from RNA transcripts. Carried out on the TCR CDR3, a first-round RT-PCR used the HTBI primer set. TCRdb reprocessed the multiplex PCR reads via MiXCR and lists one record per CDR3 protein. The table lists almost 600,000 distinct CDR3 sequences, approximately 15% of them singletons. The TCR was taken from a woman between 25 and 40 years old with Graves' hyperthyroidism that later progressed to Graves' ophthalmopathy. The chain recombines TRBV11-3 with TRBJ2-3, with 7 bases lining up with TRBD2. The sequenced sample was blood. CDR3 DNA sequence: TGTGCCAGCGCATTAATCGGCAGCGGGATATCAGATACGCAGTATTTT. Translated: CASALIGSGISDTQYF.